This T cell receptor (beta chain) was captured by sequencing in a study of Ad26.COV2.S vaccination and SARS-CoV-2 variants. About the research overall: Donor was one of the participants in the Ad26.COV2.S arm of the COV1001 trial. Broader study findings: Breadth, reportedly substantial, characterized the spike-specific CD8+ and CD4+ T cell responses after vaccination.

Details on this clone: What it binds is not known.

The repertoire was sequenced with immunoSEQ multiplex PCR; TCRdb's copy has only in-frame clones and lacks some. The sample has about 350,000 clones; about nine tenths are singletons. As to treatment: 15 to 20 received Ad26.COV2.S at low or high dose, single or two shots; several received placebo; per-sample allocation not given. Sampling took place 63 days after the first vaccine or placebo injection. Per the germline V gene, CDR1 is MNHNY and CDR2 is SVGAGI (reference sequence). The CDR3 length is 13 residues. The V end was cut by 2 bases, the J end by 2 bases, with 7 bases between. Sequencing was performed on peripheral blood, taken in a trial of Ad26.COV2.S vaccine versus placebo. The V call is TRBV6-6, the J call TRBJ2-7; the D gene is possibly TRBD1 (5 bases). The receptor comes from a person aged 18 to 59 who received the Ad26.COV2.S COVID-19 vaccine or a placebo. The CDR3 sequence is CASSYRQPYEQYF. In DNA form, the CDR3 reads TGTGCCAGCAGTTACCGACAGCCCTACGAGCAGTACTTC.